This TCR beta chain was captured by sequencing in a study of OX40 agonist ivuxolimab in advanced cancers. Study background: A diagnosis of hepatocellular carcinoma, melanoma, renal cell or head and neck cancer was present in dose-escalation patients.

Exclusion applied to patients with autoimmune disease history or systemic immunosuppression. The CDR3 is 17 residues long. Germline CDR1 is SGHDN and CDR2 is FVKESK. V was pared by 3 bases and J by 3 bases, with 8 bases of the junction left unmatched. Using immunoSEQ multiplex PCR, the repertoire was profiled, and TCRdb retains in-frame clones only, with some absent. The repertoire has more than 30,000 clones, approximately 89% of them found once; the top ten carry around 9%. This clone has only a few counts. What it recognizes is unknown. Study-level findings and limits: Partial responders at 0.1-3.0 mg/kg showed near-lowest clonal expansion.

V is TRBV14 and J is TRBJ2-1; TRBD2 matches at 10 bases. The TCR was taken from an adult with an advanced solid tumor such as melanoma, head and neck, liver or kidney cancer. The sample was CD4+ or CD8+ T cells sorted from blood, taken in a trial of the OX40 agonist ivuxolimab. CDR3 sequence: CASSQYLLAGRYNEQFF. CDR3 sequence (DNA): TGTGCCAGCAGCCAGTACCTACTAGCGGGACGCTACAATGAGCAGTTCTTC.